This TCR beta chain was captured by sequencing in a study of blood T cells in healthy people across ages. This clonotype was seen once. A much more abundant neighbour one base away suggests this may be a read error. The donors, healthy Caucasians from Russia, were aged 6 to 90. Every donor contributed roughly 10 milliliters of peripheral blood by blood draw. Sample-barcoded 5' priming and a J-beta primer mix drove a second PCR of 7 to 11 cycles. Carrying 12 random nucleotides, a template-switch adaptor labeled each individual cDNA molecule. TCRdb reanalysed the 5' RACE reads using MiXCR and keeps one entry per CDR3 protein. The sample yields fewer than 800,000 distinct CDR3 sequences, approximately 31% seen once. The CDR3 contains 15 residues. Per germline, CDR1 MNHEY and CDR2 SVGEGT.

What was sequenced was blood. The J gene is TRBJ1-1, the V gene TRBV6-2 or TRBV6-3; a weak D match, TRBD1 (5 bases). This clonotype was obtained from a woman of 80 years or more in good health. The CDR3, as DNA: TGTGCCAGCAGTCCCCGAAGGGGAGAGAACGCTGAAGCTTTCTTT. It is translated as CASSPRRGENAEAFF.